Detailed here is one TCR beta chain. Its antigen remains unidentified. A much bigger clone sits one base away, suggesting this may be a read error. This record comes from a study of molecular identifiers for immune sequencing clone quantification. At the level of the study: The replicates split RNA from around 18,000 or 91,000 naive CD8 cells five ways and sequenced four. Study results and limitations: Jurkat TCR RNA spiked in from one cell could reportedly be detected among about a million naive cells.

TCRdb passed the PCR reads through MiXCR, listing each CDR3 protein once. Of more than 60,000 distinct CDR3 sequences listed, 15% to 20% are singletons. The germline V gene has CDR1 SEHNR and CDR2 FQNEAQ (reference sequence). V lost 4 bases to trimming and J lost 5 bases, with 12 bases between them. This CDR3 is 13 amino acids long. This TCR was sampled from a human donor in good health. Some libraries in this study had Jurkat cell RNA spiked in. V gene TRBV7-9 combines with J gene TRBJ2-7, with no clear D. The sample was naive CD8+ T cells from blood, with Jurkat cell RNA spiked in. The sample's subset: FACS-sorted CD8+CD4-CCR7+CD45RA+ naive T cells. Here the CDR3 DNA reads TGTGCCAGCAGCTCTAGGAGCATTCACGAGCAGTACTTC. Translation gives CASSSRSIHEQYF.